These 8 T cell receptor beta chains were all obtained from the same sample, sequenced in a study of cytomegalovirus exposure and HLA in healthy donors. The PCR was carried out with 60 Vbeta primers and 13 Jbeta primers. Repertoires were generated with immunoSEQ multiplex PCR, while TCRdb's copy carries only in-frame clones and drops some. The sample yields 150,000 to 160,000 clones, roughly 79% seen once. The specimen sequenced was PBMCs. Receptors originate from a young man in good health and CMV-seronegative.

The CDR3 DNA follows: TGTGCCAGCAGCACAGGTCGGTCTGATACGCAGTATTTT. This sequence encodes CASSTGRSDTQYF. V and J are TRBV5-6 and TRBJ2-3; D perhaps matches TRBD1 (5 bases). Germline CDR1 SGHDT, CDR2 YYEEEE. There are 13 residues in the CDR3. Trimming shortened V by 4 bases and J by 6 bases, and 12 bases separated the two germline ends.

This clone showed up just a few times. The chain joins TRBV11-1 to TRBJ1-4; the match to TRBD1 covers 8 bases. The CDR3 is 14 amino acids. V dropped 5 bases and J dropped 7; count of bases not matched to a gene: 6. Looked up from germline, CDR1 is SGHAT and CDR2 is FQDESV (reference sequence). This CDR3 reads CASSHGQGAEKLFF. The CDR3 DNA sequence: TGTGCCAGCAGCCACGGCCAGGGGGCTGAAAAACTGTTTTTT.

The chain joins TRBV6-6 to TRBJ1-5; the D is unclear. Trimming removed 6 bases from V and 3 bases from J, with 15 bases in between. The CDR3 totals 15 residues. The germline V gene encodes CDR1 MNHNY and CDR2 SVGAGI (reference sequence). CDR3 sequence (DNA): TGTGCCAGCAGCCGAGATTCGGGGTACAATCAGCCCCAGCATTTT. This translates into CASSRDSGYNQPQHF.

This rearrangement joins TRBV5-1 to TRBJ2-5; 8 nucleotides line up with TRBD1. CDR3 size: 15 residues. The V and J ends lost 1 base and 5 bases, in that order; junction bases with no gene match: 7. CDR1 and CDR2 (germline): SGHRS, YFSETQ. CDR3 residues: CASSLSSGGEETQYF. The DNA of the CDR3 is TGCGCCAGCAGCTTGAGCTCAGGGGGCGAGGAGACCCAGTACTTC.

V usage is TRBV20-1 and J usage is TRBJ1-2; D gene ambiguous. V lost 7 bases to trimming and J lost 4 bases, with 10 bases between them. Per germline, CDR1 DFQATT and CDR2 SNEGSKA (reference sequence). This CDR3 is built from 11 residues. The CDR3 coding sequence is TGCAGTGGAACGGTTCGCTATGGCTACACCTTC. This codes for CSGTVRYGYTF.

The CDR3 nucleotides are TGTGCCAGCAGTTACAGTATGAGGCCGACCTATGGCTACACCTTC. Its translation is CASSYSMRPTYGYTF. The chain carries TRBV6-5 and TRBJ1-2; D is undetermined. V lost 2 bases, J lost 4 bases, and 14 bases lay in between. The germline V gene has CDR1 MNHEY and CDR2 SVGAGI. The CDR3 has 15 residues.

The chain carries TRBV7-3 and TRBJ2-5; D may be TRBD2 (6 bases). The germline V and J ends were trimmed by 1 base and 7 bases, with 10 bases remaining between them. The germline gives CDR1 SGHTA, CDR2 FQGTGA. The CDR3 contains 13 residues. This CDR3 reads CASSLNPGGTQYF. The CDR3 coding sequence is TGTGCCAGCAGCTTAAACCCCGGGGGGACCCAGTACTTC.

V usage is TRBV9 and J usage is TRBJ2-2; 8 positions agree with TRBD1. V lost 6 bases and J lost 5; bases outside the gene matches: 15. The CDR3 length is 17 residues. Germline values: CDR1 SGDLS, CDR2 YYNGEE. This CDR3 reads CASTSRGQGTMTGELFF. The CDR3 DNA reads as TGTGCCAGCACCTCTAGAGGACAGGGAACAATGACCGGGGAGCTGTTTTTT.